These 9 T cell receptor beta chains were sequenced from one sample in a study of shared clonotypes between healthy human individuals (TCRdb year 2020). Library generation was performed with the immunoSEQ multiplex PCR assay. TCRdb's version of the immuneACCESS table is confined to in-frame rearrangements and falls short of the full clone set. An unresolved V gene accounts for under half of the shortfall where checked; the remainder is of unknown origin. This sample gives roughly 450,000 clones in total; 60% to 85% of them show up just once. The ten largest clones take up 13% of the sample. The specimen was PBMCs. The receptors derive from a woman aged 40 to 50 in good health. Some clones in this sample may be carry-over from other donors' samples.

The gene calls are TRBV5-1 and TRBJ2-5; D possibly corresponds to TRBD2 (6 bases). Germline assignment: CDR1 SGHRS and CDR2 YFSETQ. The ends were cut back, 3 bases at V and 5 bases at J, with 11 bases in the middle. CDR3 size: 13 residues. In DNA, the CDR3 is TGCGCCAGCAGCTCACTAGCAGGGGAGACCCAGTACTTC. Its protein is CASSSLAGETQYF. Complete variable domain (other parts from reference TRBV5-1 and TRBJ2-5): KAGVTQTPRYLIKTRGQQVTLSCSPISGHRSVSWYQQTPGQGLQFLFEYFSETQRNKGNFPGRFSGRQFSNSRSEMNVSTLELGDSALYLCASSSLAGETQYFGPGTRLLVL.

The chain has TRBV4-1 and TRBJ2-3; 12 nucleotides line up with TRBD2. Germline V gene lookup returns CDR1 MGHRA and CDR2 YSYEKL. J was trimmed by 4 bases and V by 4 bases; bases with no gene match: 6. The CDR3 totals 16 residues. The DNA of the CDR3 is TGCGCCAGCAGCCGGGCCACTAGCGGGAGGTCAGATACGCAGTATTTT. Translated: CASSRATSGRSDTQYF.

V is TRBV10-3 and J is TRBJ2-2, with TRBD2 matching 11 bases. The V and J ends lost 6 bases and 0 bases, in that order; junction bases with no gene match: 9. CDR1 is ENHRY, CDR2 SYGVKD, per germline. This CDR3 has 18 residues. The CDR3 reads CAISPGLAVESNTGELFF. CDR3 sequence (DNA): TGTGCCATCAGCCCGGGACTAGCGGTCGAATCGAACACCGGGGAGCTGTTTTTT.

The chain joins TRBV9 to TRBJ2-6; D is unresolved. The ends were cut back, 4 bases at V and 0 bases at J, with 14 bases in the middle. CDR3 length equals 17 residues. CDR1 is SGDLS and CDR2 is YYNGEE in the germline V gene. CDR3 DNA: TGTGCCAGCAGCTTGTGGACCGTTACCTCTGGGGCCAACGTCCTGACTTTC. Amino acids: CASSLWTVTSGANVLTF.

CDR3 sequence: CASSLSPGTSGTQQFF. DNA of the CDR3: TGTGCCAGCAGCTTATCTCCCGGGACTAGCGGGACGCAGCAGTTCTTC. The rearrangement joins TRBV11-2 to TRBJ2-1; 13 bases line up with TRBD2. This CDR3 is built from 16 residues. Germline V gives CDR1 SGHAT, CDR2 FQNNGV. Trimming at V came to 2 bases and at J to 11 bases, leaving 9 bases not matched to a gene.

The chain has TRBV6-5 and TRBJ1-1; no clear D gene. Germline loops: CDR1 MNHEY, CDR2 SVGAGI. This CDR3 has 14 residues. The V end was cut by 8 bases, the J end by 0 bases, with 13 bases between. CDR3 bases: TGTGCCAGCTCACCTGGGAGTCTGAACACTGAAGCTTTCTTT. This codes for CASSPGSLNTEAFF.

Note on this clone: At one end the junction does not follow the germline gene, possibly because of a read error. The V and J genes are TRBV20-1 and TRBJ1-2, with 9 positions matching TRBD1. The CDR3 spans 9 residues. The germline CDR1 and CDR2 sequences are DFQATT and SNEGSKA (reference sequence). In DNA form, the CDR3 reads TGCAGTGCTAGAGGGGACAGGGTCTTC. Translating it yields CSARGDRVF.

V usage is TRBV29-1 and J usage is TRBJ2-7; D is possibly TRBD1 (5 bases). CDR1 and CDR2 (germline): SQVTM, ANQGSEA. This CDR3 contains 12 residues. V lost 3 bases, J lost 1 base, and 7 bases lay in between. CDR3 bases: TGCAGCGTTGACAAGGGGTCCTACGAGCAGTACTTC. Its protein is CSVDKGSYEQYF.

The chain carries TRBV28 and TRBJ2-1; 11 bases match TRBD1. Germline CDR1 MDHEN, CDR2 SYDVKM. The J segment lost 4 bases and the V segment lost 5 bases, leaving 10 bases of the junction unmatched. The CDR3 spans 17 residues. Written as DNA, the CDR3 is TGTGCCAGCAGTCCGGGCGGGGGGACAGGGGGTTACAATGAGCAGTTCTTC. Its translation: CASSPGGGTGGYNEQFF.